Here is one T cell receptor beta chain with its context. Its antigen is as yet unknown. The CDR3 is 14 amino acids. The V gene lost 2 bases and the J gene lost 4 bases, with 9 bases spanning the gap. Germline V gene lookup returns CDR1 KGHSY and CDR2 FQNENV. TCRdb's copy holds only in-frame clones and misses some; the assay was immunoSEQ multiplex PCR. This repertoire shows around 84,000 clones, nearly 90% found once; its top ten account for 1.5%. The data were obtained in a study of T cell responses to AZD1222 COVID-19 vaccine. Study-wide results and caveats: Targeting of unmutated variant regions was reportedly seen in nearly half of spike-specific TCRs.

This receptor was identified in an adult in good health. The sample here was peripheral blood, taken on day 0 of AZD1222 vaccination. V is TRBV16 and J is TRBJ1-3; D not certain. This chain's CDR3 is CASSQQQNGNTIYF. CDR3 nucleotide sequence: TGTGCCAGCAGCCAACAACAGAACGGAAACACCATATATTTT.